This T cell receptor beta chain came from a study of blood T cell repertoires in COVID-19 (dated by TCRdb to 2019 to 2021). For context, the study as a whole: Samples from collaborators originated in the United States, Italy and Spain and spanned both the acute and convalescent phases of COVID-19. Samples came from the ongoing ImmuneRACE study (first 160 participants) plus 1,254 subjects from 6 global collaborators. Deeply sampled blood TCRbeta repertoires from subjects exposed to, actively infected with, or recovered from COVID-19 were included in the dataset. The repertoires were made available in a free public database intended to serve as a resource for research on the immune response to SARS-CoV-2. HLA class I and class II types, where available, came from metadata supplied by the sample provider rather than from assay-based typing. The prospective study material was composed of cDNA or gDNA derived from T cells, B-cell-depleted T cells, or PBMCs. The sample metadata nearly always contained a de-identified subject ID, COVID-19 status, age in years and sex. Overall results and qualifications from the work: How much clinical and demographic metadata was included differed by source and by participant, and the metadata was provided uncurated.

TCRbeta CDR3 regions were amplified from genomic DNA using the immunoSEQ Assay, a bias-controlled multiplex PCR. The original methods were these. Within the assay, amplification of reference gene primers was used to estimate how many nucleated cells each sample contained. To quantify the absolute abundance of each unique TCRbeta CDR3 rearrangement, sequence reads were collapsed and filtered. Productive Simpson clonality was computed per sample as the square root of Simpson's diversity index over productive rearrangements. Sourced from immuneACCESS, this table was stored by TCRdb with only in-frame sequences that have V and J called. A share of the clones is absent; for the studies checked, an unresolved V gene accounts for under half, and the remainder has no known explanation. V and J calls and clone size follow that table, whereas D and trimming were derived from the DNA. The sample table lists more than 95,000 clones, around 88% of them with a count of one. The ten largest make up 3% to 3.5% of the sample.

CDR1 and CDR2 were assigned from the germline V gene (reference sequence) as LNHNV and YYDKDF. V is clipped by 5 bases and J by 1 base, and the sequence between their germline boundaries is 8 bases long. The CDR3 measures 13 amino acids from cysteine to phenylalanine. The only DNA kept is the CDR3, 39 bases in frame from the first base. Details on this clone: Its antigen specificity is not known. The record has no base qualities; no much larger clone is one base away.

Each collaborating institution followed its own protocols to collect whole blood in K2EDTA tubes. For TCRbeta analysis, collaborators shipped samples as frozen whole blood, isolated PBMCs, or DNA extracted from either of those sample types. The clonotype originates from a human donor in a cohort sampled during active COVID-19. What was sequenced was peripheral blood. The chain is made from TRBV15 and TRBJ1-1; the D segment could be TRBD1, given 6 matching bases. The DNA reads TGTGCCACCAGCTGGGACAAGAACACTGAAGCTTTCTTT. Translated, it reads CATSWDKNTEAFF.